The clone carrying this TCR beta chain was observed many times. Antigen unknown. The source of the sample is a study of post-analysis software for immune sequencing data. Whole-study results and caveats: About five TRBV segments appeared more often in patients than in controls, and TRBV5-6, TRBV5-1 and TRBV20-1 were among these.

Germline CDR1 is SGHAT and CDR2 is FQNNGV. Trimming stripped 3 bases from V and 7 bases from J, with 7 bases between. CDR3 length equals 12 residues. Each TCR beta cDNA library carried unique molecular identifiers. TCRdb itself ran the PCR reads through MiXCR, one entry per CDR3 protein. This table has hundreds of thousands of distinct CDR3 sequences, 35% to 45% appearing once. The sequence was collected from a girl aged 10 to 17 with multiple sclerosis. J is TRBJ2-1 and V is TRBV11-2; no definite D call. Sample: blood. The CDR3 protein is CASSLPSNEQFF. CDR3 bases: TGTGCCAGCAGCTTGCCTTCTAATGAGCAGTTCTTC.